The table lists the clone carrying this T cell receptor (beta chain) with a few counts. The data were taken from a study of beta chain features in type 1 diabetes. As for the study in general: Sorted cell examination encompassed over 90,000,000 cells across all samples.

Expressed TCRB transcripts got sequenced, as all isolated RNA was reverse transcribed. Sequencing used immunoSEQ multiplex PCR; TCRdb keeps in-frame clones, though not all of them. The data contain tens of thousands of clones, about 32% of them seen just once; the ten biggest clones take up approximately 0.45%. Germline values: CDR1 SGHKS, CDR2 YYEKEE (reference sequence). This CDR3 has 13 residues. Trimming cost V 7 bases and J 1 base, with 10 bases left between them. This sequence was found in a young woman in good health. Input material: stem cell memory CD4+ T cells from blood. The chain links TRBV5-5 to TRBJ2-3; TRBD1 might be the D (6 bases). CDR3 coding DNA: TGTGCCAGCCACCGACAGGGCACAGATACGCAGTATTTT. It is translated as CASHRQGTDTQYF.